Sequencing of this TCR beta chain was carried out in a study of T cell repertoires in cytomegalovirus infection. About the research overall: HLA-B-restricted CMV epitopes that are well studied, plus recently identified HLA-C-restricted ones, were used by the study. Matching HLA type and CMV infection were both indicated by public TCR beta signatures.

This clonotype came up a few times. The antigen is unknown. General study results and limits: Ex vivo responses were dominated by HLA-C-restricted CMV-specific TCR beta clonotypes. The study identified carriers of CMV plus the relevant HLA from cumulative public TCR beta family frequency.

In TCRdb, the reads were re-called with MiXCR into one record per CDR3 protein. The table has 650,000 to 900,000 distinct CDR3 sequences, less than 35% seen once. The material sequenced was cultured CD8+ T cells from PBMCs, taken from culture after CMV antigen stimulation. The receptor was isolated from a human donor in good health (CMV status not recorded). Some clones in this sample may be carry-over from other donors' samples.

CDR3 region: CASSLAGRAGELFF. CDR3 bases: TGTGCCAGCAGTTTGGCAGGGAGGGCCGGGGAGCTGTTTTTT. The chain carries TRBV27 and TRBJ2-2, with 7 bases that match TRBD2. Germline CDR1 MNHEY, CDR2 SMNVEV (reference sequence). The CDR3 loop spans 14 amino acids. With V trimmed by 3 bases and J by 6 bases, 4 bases remained unmatched.